This TCR beta chain came from a study of vaccination effects on CD4 cells after COVID-19. The CDR3 sequence is 16 residues long. From germline, CDR1 is SGHNT and CDR2 YYREEE (reference sequence). The V gene end was trimmed by 0 bases and the J gene end by 9 bases; junction bases not matched to a gene: 7. Expansion with viral peptide pools was applied to antigen-specific CD4+ T cells by the ViraFEST assay prior to sequencing. Subsequent to a culture period of around eleven days, CD4+ T cells were isolated. Every well housed two million PBMC, which grew in culture alongside around 9.8 IU/ml IL-2 and about 10 ug/ml peptides. Cultures had half their medium replaced with IL-2 medium on days 3 and 7. Concerning this clone: Its antigen is still unknown.

Profiling relied on immunoSEQ multiplex PCR, and the TCRdb table lists in-frame clones only, not all of them. The table shows about 20,000 clones, with approximately 70% occurring only once. Overall study findings and caveats: After vaccination, at late timepoints, clones induced by infection and by vaccine contracted markedly. Few convalescent patients, and no early post-infection timepoints, were available to the study.

The TCR comes from a human donor who received a COVID-19 vaccine. The chain employs TRBV5-4 and TRBJ2-1, with TRBD2 matching over 12 bases. The source was CD4+ T cells from PBMCs cultured with HCoV-229E spike peptides, collected before COVID-19 vaccination. CDR3 region: CASSLGLAGGQGEQFF. The CDR3 DNA follows: TGTGCCAGCAGCTTGGGGCTAGCGGGGGGGCAGGGTGAGCAGTTCTTC.